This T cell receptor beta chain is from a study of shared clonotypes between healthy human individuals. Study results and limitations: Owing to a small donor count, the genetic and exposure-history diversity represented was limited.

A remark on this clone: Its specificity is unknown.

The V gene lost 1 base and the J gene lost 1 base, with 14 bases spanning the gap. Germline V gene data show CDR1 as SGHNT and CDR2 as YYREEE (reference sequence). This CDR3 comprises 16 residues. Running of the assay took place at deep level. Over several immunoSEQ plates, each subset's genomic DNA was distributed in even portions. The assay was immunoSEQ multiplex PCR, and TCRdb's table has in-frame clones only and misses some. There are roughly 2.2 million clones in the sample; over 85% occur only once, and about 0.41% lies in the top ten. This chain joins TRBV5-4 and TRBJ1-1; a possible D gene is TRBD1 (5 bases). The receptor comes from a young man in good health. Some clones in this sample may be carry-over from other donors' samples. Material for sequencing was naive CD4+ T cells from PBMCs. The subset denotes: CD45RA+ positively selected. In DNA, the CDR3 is TGTGCCAGCAGCTTGTCGACAGCGCTTGGGAACACTGAAGCTTTCTTT. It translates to CASSLSTALGNTEAFF.